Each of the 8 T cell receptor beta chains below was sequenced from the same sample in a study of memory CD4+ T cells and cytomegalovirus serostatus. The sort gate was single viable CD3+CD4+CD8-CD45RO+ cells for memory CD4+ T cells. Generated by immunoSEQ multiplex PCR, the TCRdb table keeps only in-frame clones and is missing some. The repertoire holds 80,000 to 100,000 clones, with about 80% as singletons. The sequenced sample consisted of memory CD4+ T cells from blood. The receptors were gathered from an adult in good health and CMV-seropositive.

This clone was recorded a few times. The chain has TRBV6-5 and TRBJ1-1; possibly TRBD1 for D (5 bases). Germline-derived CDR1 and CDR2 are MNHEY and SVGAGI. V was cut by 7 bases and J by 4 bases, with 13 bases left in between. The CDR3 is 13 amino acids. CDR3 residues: CASTRMGGTEAFF. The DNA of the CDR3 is TGTGCCAGCACCCGAATGGGGGGCACTGAAGCTTTCTTT.

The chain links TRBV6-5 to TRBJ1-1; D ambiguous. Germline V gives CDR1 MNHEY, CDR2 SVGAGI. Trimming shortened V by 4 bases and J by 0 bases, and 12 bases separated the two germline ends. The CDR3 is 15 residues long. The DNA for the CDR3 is TGTGCCAGCAGTTCCCTTGTATCCTTGAACACTGAAGCTTTCTTT. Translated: CASSSLVSLNTEAFF.

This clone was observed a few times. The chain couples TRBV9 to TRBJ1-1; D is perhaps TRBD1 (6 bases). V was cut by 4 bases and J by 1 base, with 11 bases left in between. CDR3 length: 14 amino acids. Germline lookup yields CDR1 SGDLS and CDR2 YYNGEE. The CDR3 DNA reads TGTGCCAGCAGCCATACAGGGTCGAACACTGAAGCTTTCTTT. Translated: CASSHTGSNTEAFF.

The CDR3 is CSSRGTQYF. In DNA, the CDR3 is TGCAGCTCCCGGGGAACGCAGTATTTT. The chain links TRBV29-1 to TRBJ2-3, with D tentatively TRBD2 (5 bases). V lost 8 bases to trimming and J lost 9 bases, with 9 bases between them. CDR1 SQVTM and CDR2 ANQGSEA come from the germline V gene. The CDR3 runs to 9 residues.

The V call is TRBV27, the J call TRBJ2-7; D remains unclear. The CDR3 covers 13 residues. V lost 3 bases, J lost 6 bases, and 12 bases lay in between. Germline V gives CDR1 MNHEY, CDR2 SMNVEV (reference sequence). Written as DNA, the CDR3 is TGTGCCAGCAGTTTTTCCCGGAGAGGCGAGCAGTACTTC. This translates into CASSFSRRGEQYF.

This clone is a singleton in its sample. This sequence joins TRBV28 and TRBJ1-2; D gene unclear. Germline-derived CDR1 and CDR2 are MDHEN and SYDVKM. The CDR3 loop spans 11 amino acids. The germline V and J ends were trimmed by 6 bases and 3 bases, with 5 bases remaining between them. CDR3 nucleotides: TGTGCCAGCAGGTTCCACTATGGCTACACCTTC. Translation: CASRFHYGYTF.

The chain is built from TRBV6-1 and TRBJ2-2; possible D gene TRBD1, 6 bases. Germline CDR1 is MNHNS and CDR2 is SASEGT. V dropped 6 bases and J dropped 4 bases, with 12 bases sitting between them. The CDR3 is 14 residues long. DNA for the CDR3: TGTGCCAGCAGGGTCGGGACACTCACCGGGGAGCTGTTTTTT. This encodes CASRVGTLTGELFF.

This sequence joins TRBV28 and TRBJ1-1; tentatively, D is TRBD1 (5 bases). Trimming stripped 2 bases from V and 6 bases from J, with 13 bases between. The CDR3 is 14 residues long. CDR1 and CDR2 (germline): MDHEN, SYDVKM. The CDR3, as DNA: TGTGCCAGCAGTTTAGTTGCCCGGGGCGCTGAAGCTTTCTTT. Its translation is CASSLVARGAEAFF. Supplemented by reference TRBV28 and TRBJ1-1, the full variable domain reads DVKVTQSSRYLVKRTGEKVFLECVQDMDHENMFWYRQDPGLGLRLIYFSYDVKMKEKGDIPEGYSVSREKKERFSLILESASTNQTSMYLCASSLVARGAEAFFGQGTRLTVV.